What follows are 19 T cell receptor beta chains derived from one specimen sequenced in a study of T cell changes during pregnancy in multiple sclerosis. Libraries were prepared by immunoSEQ multiplex PCR; TCRdb keeps only in-frame clonotypes and omits some of them. The table has 25,000 to 35,000 clones, approximately 89% seen once; the top ten hold 5% to 5.5%. The material sequenced was CD8+ T cells from peripheral blood mononuclear cells, taken in the first trimester of pregnancy. The origin of the receptors is a female donor with multiple sclerosis, enrolled in a pregnancy study.

J is TRBJ2-7 and V is TRBV21-1; TRBD2, the table's D call, lacks a check against the DNA. TRBV21-1 is flagged as a pseudogene. This CDR3 is built from 15 residues. Here the CDR3 reads CASSAGERSSYEQYF. The DNA of the CDR3 is TGTGCCAGCAGCGCTGGGGAGCGGAGCTCCTACGAGCAGTACTTC.

The rearrangement links TRBV19 to TRBJ2-1; 7 bases match TRBD1. V gave up 6 bases and J gave up 6 bases; unmatched junction bases: 8. This CDR3 contains 14 residues. Per germline, CDR1 LNHDA and CDR2 SQIVND (reference sequence). CDR3 loop: CASRQGFESNEQFF. In nucleotides, the CDR3 is TGTGCCAGTAGACAGGGGTTTGAGTCCAATGAGCAGTTCTTC.

The chain has TRBV5-6 and TRBJ2-3, with D possibly TRBD2 on 5 matching bases. The CDR3 loop spans 15 amino acids. Deletions cut 5 bases from V and 4 bases from J, with 17 bases between. Germline V gene data show CDR1 as SGHDT and CDR2 as YYEEEE. The CDR3 protein is CASRDWGASADTQYF. As DNA, the CDR3 is TGTGCCAGCAGGGATTGGGGAGCGTCTGCAGATACGCAGTATTTT.

The chain recombines TRBV4-1 with TRBJ2-7; the D gene is possibly TRBD2 (6 bases). Per germline, CDR1 MGHRA and CDR2 YSYEKL. CDR3 size: 16 residues. V was pared by 4 bases and J by 4 bases, with 20 bases between. CDR3 in DNA: TGCGCCAGCAGCCCCAGGCTCTCTAGCGAGGGTTACGAGCAGTACTTC. Translated: CASSPRLSSEGYEQYF.

This chain uses TRBV4-1 with TRBJ2-7; 7 positions agree with TRBD2. The junction had 13 bases not matched to a gene; V was cut back by 1 base and J by 4 bases. Germline V gene lookup returns CDR1 MGHRA and CDR2 YSYEKL. The CDR3 runs to 17 residues. The CDR3 spells CASSQGYQETSSYEQYF. CDR3 DNA: TGCGCCAGCAGCCAAGGTTATCAGGAGACTAGCTCTTACGAGCAGTACTTC.

This chain joins TRBV5-5 and TRBJ1-2; TRBD1 matches 8 bases. Trimming cost V 4 bases and J 4 bases; bases outside gene matches: 9. This CDR3 is built from 15 residues. Germline CDR1 SGHKS, CDR2 YYEKEE (reference sequence). CDR3 nucleotides: TGTGCCAGCAGCCTTATTCTGACAGGGGTCTATGGCTACACCTTC. This encodes CASSLILTGVYGYTF. The complete variable domain, with remaining parts taken from reference TRBV5-5 and TRBJ1-2, reads DAGVTQSPTHLIKTRGQQVTLRCSPISGHKSVSWYQQVLGQGPQFIFQYYEKEERGRGNFPDRFSARQFPNYSSELNVNALLLGDSALYLCASSLILTGVYGYTFGSGTRLTVV.

The rearrangement links TRBV20-1 to TRBJ2-7; D remains ambiguous. Per the germline V gene, CDR1 is DFQATT and CDR2 is SNEGSKA (reference sequence). V shed 4 bases and J shed 1 base, with 5 bases lying between them. This CDR3 contains 11 residues. The CDR3 region has the DNA TGCAGTGCTAAACAGTCCTACGAGCAGTACTTC. This sequence encodes CSAKQSYEQYF.

For the CDR3, the DNA is TGTGCCAGCTCGGAGGGGAGTGACTACGAGCAGTACTTC. The encoded protein is CASSEGSDYEQYF. The chain carries TRBV18 and TRBJ2-7, with D perhaps matching TRBD2 (6 bases). This CDR3 has 13 amino acids. V dropped 6 bases and J dropped 3 bases, with 12 bases sitting between them. Germline CDR1 KGHSH, CDR2 LQKENI.

As DNA, the CDR3 is TGTGCCAGCAGTTACCGGGGGAGGGTTGGCACTGAAGCTTTCTTT. Its translation: CASSYRGRVGTEAFF. The chain combines TRBV6-9 with TRBJ1-1; D perhaps matches TRBD1 (5 bases). V was cut by 3 bases and J by 4 bases, with 15 bases left in between. The CDR3 covers 15 residues. Germline assignment: CDR1 MNHGY and CDR2 SVAAGI.

CDR3 DNA sequence: TGTGCCAGCAGTTCCGGACTAGTGGCTCCAAATGAGCAGTTCTTC. Protein product: CASSSGLVAPNEQFF. The chain links TRBV6-1 to TRBJ2-1; 7 bases align to TRBD2. CDR1 is MNHNS and CDR2 is SASEGT in the germline V gene. CDR3 length: 15 residues. V gave up 5 bases and J gave up 7 bases; unmatched junction bases: 11.

This clone has just one count. The same CDR3 arises from other DNA sequences in this sample as well. This chain joins TRBV6-4 and TRBJ2-3; a weak D match, TRBD2 (6 bases). CDR3 length equals 15 residues. Trimming removed 3 bases at V and 0 bases at J, with 10 bases between. Germline CDR1 reads MRHNA; CDR2 reads SNTAGT. The CDR3 nucleotides are TGTGCCAGCAGTGAGGGTAGCGGAAGCACAGATACGCAGTATTTT. This sequence encodes CASSEGSGSTDTQYF.

The chain uses TRBV4-1 and TRBJ2-7; 7 nucleotides agree with TRBD1. Per germline, CDR1 MGHRA and CDR2 YSYEKL. The V and J ends lost 0 bases and 3 bases, in that order; junction bases with no gene match: 5. This CDR3 spans 15 amino acids. The CDR3 loop reads CASSQERQGVYEQYF. The DNA for the CDR3 is TGCGCCAGCAGCCAAGAAAGGCAGGGGGTCTACGAGCAGTACTTC.

The CDR3 region has the DNA TGCGCCAGCAGCCAAGTTAGGCTAGCGGGAGGGTATGAGCAGTTCTTC. It codes for CASSQVRLAGGYEQFF. The chain carries TRBV4-1 and TRBJ2-1; TRBD2 matches at 12 bases. CDR1 and CDR2 (germline): MGHRA, YSYEKL. The V segment lost 1 base and the J segment 8 bases; nucleotides outside the gene matches: 6. The CDR3 extends over 16 amino acids.

The chain is built from TRBV18 and TRBJ1-2, with D possibly matching TRBD1 (6 bases). The CDR3 runs 14 residues. V was cut by 6 bases and J by 4 bases, with 15 bases left in between. Germline values: CDR1 KGHSH, CDR2 LQKENI. DNA of the CDR3: TGTGCCAGCTCTCTCAAGGGGGACGGCTATGGCTACACCTTC. It specifies CASSLKGDGYGYTF.

The gene calls are TRBV18 and TRBJ2-7, with 8 bases matching TRBD1. This CDR3 is 13 amino acids long. Per germline, CDR1 KGHSH and CDR2 LQKENI. The V gene end was trimmed by 2 bases and the J gene end by 5 bases; junction bases not matched to a gene: 2. The CDR3: CASSPLQGDEQYF. In nucleotides, the CDR3 is TGTGCCAGCTCACCATTACAGGGGGACGAGCAGTACTTC.

V and J are TRBV19 and TRBJ2-1; 9 bases align to TRBD1. The junction had 8 bases not matched to a gene; V was cut back by 4 bases and J by 7 bases. CDR3 length equals 15 residues. Germline CDR1 LNHDA, CDR2 SQIVND (reference sequence). Here the CDR3 reads CASSTPTGGRNEQFF. Here the CDR3 DNA reads TGTGCCAGTAGTACCCCTACAGGGGGCAGGAATGAGCAGTTCTTC.

The chain has TRBV28 and TRBJ2-5; no definite D call. Germline V gene data show CDR1 as MDHEN and CDR2 as SYDVKM. The CDR3 consists of 15 residues. V lost 1 base and J lost 3, with 12 bases in between. Here the CDR3 DNA reads TGTGCCAGCAGTTTATCGGCGGTCCAAGAAGAGACCCAGTACTTC. Amino acid sequence: CASSLSAVQEETQYF.

This chain joins TRBV13 and TRBJ2-7; the match to TRBD2 covers 10 bases. This CDR3 is 17 amino acids long. Germline CDR1 and CDR2: PRHDT and FYEKMQ (reference sequence). J was trimmed by 4 bases and V by 5 bases; bases with no gene match: 14. In DNA, the CDR3 is TGTGCCAGCAGCCCCCAAGCGGGAGGGCCGATTAGTTACGAGCAGTACTTC. This encodes CASSPQAGGPISYEQYF. The full variable domain, completed using reference TRBV13 and TRBJ2-7, is AAGVIQSPRHLIKEKRETATLKCYPIPRHDTVYWYQQGPGQDPQFLISFYEKMQSDKGSIPDRFSAQQFSDYHSELNMSSLELGDSALYFCASSPQAGGPISYEQYFGPGTRLTVT.

V and J are TRBV19 and TRBJ1-1; no firm D call. Germline lookup yields CDR1 LNHDA and CDR2 SQIVND (reference sequence). The CDR3 has 13 amino acids. V was clipped by 10 bases and J by 1 base, with 13 bases between them. CDR3: CATSRRGNTEAFF. CDR3 sequence (DNA): TGTGCCACTTCCCGGCGGGGGAACACTGAAGCTTTCTTT.